A single sample is the source of the 22 T cell receptor beta chains below, sequenced in a study of CXCR3-negative and CXCR3-positive naive CD8 T cells. These receptors have no identified antigens. The study's findings and limits: TRB CDR3s of CXCR3-positive naive cells were more hydrophobic than those of CXCR3-negative naive cells.

TRB cDNA was prepared as libraries by UMI-labeled 5' RACE. From the 5' RACE reads, TCRdb lists one entry per CDR3 protein and no DNA. This sample's clone table lists approximately 100,000 distinct CDR3 sequences. The specimen was naive CXCR3+ CD8+ T cells from blood. The subset here: CD45RO-CCR7+CD27+CD95- naive CD8+ T cells expressing CXCR3 (TNR3+). The receptors originated from a human donor in good health. Some clones in this sample may be carry-over from other donors' samples.

The rearrangement joins TRBV28 to TRBJ2-7; TCRdb lists TRBD2, though no DNA is available to test this call. This CDR3 comprises 15 residues. In germline, CDR1 is MDHEN, CDR2 SYDVKM. The CDR3 is CASSLRDRSTLEQYF.

This chain connects TRBV27 to TRBJ2-7; TCRdb calls TRBD1, which cannot be checked without DNA. CDR1 MNHEY and CDR2 SMNVEV come from the germline V gene (reference sequence). CDR3 length: 13 amino acids. The CDR3 sequence: CASSLQGAYEQYF.

This chain connects TRBV29-1 to TRBJ1-3. Germline-derived CDR1 and CDR2 are SQVTM and ANQGSEA. The CDR3 is made up of 14 amino acids. CDR3 residues: CSVVFRDSGNTIYF.

The chain joins TRBV7-9 to TRBJ2-1; TCRdb indicates TRBD1, and absent DNA this call remains unverified. Germline V gene sequence: CDR1 SEHNR, CDR2 FQNEAQ (reference sequence). This CDR3 has 12 amino acids. Here the CDR3 reads CASSDQGDEQFF.

This sequence joins TRBV5-1 and TRBJ2-7; no DNA is available, so the TRBD1 call from TCRdb remains unchecked. The CDR3 totals 14 residues. The germline V gene encodes CDR1 SGHRS and CDR2 YFSETQ. CDR3 residues: CASSLDSGSYEQYF.

The V and J genes are TRBV5-1 and TRBJ2-4. There are 13 residues in the CDR3. CDR1 and CDR2 from the germline V gene are SGHRS and YFSETQ. CDR3 amino acids: CASSSPLENIQYF.

V and J are TRBV15 and TRBJ1-5; TCRdb reports TRBD1, a call that lacks DNA to check it against. This CDR3 comprises 15 residues. Germline V lookup: CDR1 LNHNV, CDR2 YYDKDF (reference sequence). CDR3 region: CATSLGQGFNQPQHF.

The rearrangement uses TRBV5-1 and TRBJ2-7. Germline lookup yields CDR1 SGHRS and CDR2 YFSETQ. There are 14 residues in the CDR3. CDR3 residues: CASSSTRTTYEQYF.

The J gene is TRBJ2-2, the V gene TRBV29-1. Germline V lookup: CDR1 SQVTM, CDR2 ANQGSEA. The CDR3 runs 12 residues. The CDR3 spells CSVEENTGELFF.

V gene TRBV24-1 combines with J gene TRBJ2-1; the D gene TCRdb calls, TRBD2, cannot be checked with no DNA. The CDR3 totals 14 residues. Germline V lookup: CDR1 KGHDR, CDR2 SFDVKD. CDR3 region: CATSGLSGGNEQFF.

This chain uses TRBV9 with TRBJ2-7; no DNA is available, so the TRBD2 call from TCRdb remains unchecked. This CDR3 is 14 amino acids long. Germline V gene sequence: CDR1 SGDLS, CDR2 YYNGEE. CDR3 in amino acids: CASSDGRPEDEQYF.

The chain has TRBV7-9 and TRBJ1-4; TCRdb designates TRBD1, a call that cannot be tested without DNA. From germline, CDR1 is SEHNR and CDR2 FQNEAQ (reference sequence). This CDR3 is 17 amino acids long. CDR3 region: CASSFSLIQTTNEKLFF.

The J gene is TRBJ2-5, the V gene TRBV28; TCRdb names TRBD2, which stays unverified in the absence of DNA. Germline CDR1 MDHEN, CDR2 SYDVKM. This CDR3 is 15 amino acids long. Here the CDR3 reads CASSLLLAGQETQYF. The whole variable domain, remainder taken from reference TRBV28 and TRBJ2-5, is DVKVTQSSRYLVKRTGEKVFLECVQDMDHENMFWYRQDPGLGLRLIYFSYDVKMKEKGDIPEGYSVSREKKERFSLILESASTNQTSMYLCASSLLLAGQETQYFGPGTRLLVL.

The V gene is TRBV20-1, the J gene TRBJ2-7; TCRdb calls TRBD2, which cannot be checked without DNA. This CDR3 has 16 residues. Looked up from germline, CDR1 is DFQATT and CDR2 is SNEGSKA (reference sequence). The chain's CDR3 is CSARDPGLAGRWEQYF.

V usage is TRBV27 and J usage is TRBJ1-5; with no DNA, the TCRdb D assignment of TRBD1 cannot be verified. This CDR3 comprises 14 residues. Germline loops: CDR1 MNHEY, CDR2 SMNVEV (reference sequence). Here the CDR3 reads CASSPGAVGQPQHF.

V usage is TRBV7-6 and J usage is TRBJ1-1; TCRdb's D gene call, TRBD1, goes unchecked for lack of DNA. Germline values: CDR1 SGHVS, CDR2 FNYEAQ. CDR3 length: 16 amino acids. The CDR3 region is CASSYRTVAMNTEAFF.

The chain has TRBV6-6 and TRBJ1-5; TCRdb's D call of TRBD1 is untestable without DNA. Germline V lookup: CDR1 MNHNY, CDR2 SVGAGI (reference sequence). CDR3 size: 14 residues. The CDR3 protein is CASEIGGFDQPQHF.

V usage is TRBV7-8 and J usage is TRBJ1-6. The germline V gene has CDR1 SGHVS and CDR2 FQNEAQ. This CDR3 is built from 12 residues. CDR3 sequence: CASSPADSPLHF.

V gene TRBV4-1 combines with J gene TRBJ2-1; TCRdb picks TRBD2, but there is no DNA to check that call. Germline V gene data show CDR1 as MGHRA and CDR2 as YSYEKL. CDR3 length equals 17 residues. CDR3 sequence: CASSQTPGTSGYNEQFF.

This sequence joins TRBV28 and TRBJ1-1; the TRBD1 assignment by TCRdb is unverifiable without DNA. The CDR3 contains 15 residues. CDR1 and CDR2 from the germline V gene are MDHEN and SYDVKM. The CDR3 is CASSLEWTGRTEAFF.

CDR3: CASRGRQGPNYGYTF. The chain combines TRBV27 with TRBJ1-2; TCRdb names TRBD1, which stays unverified in the absence of DNA. This CDR3 region has 15 residues. Germline loops: CDR1 MNHEY, CDR2 SMNVEV (reference sequence).

This rearrangement joins TRBV19 to TRBJ2-1; the TRBD1 assignment by TCRdb is unverifiable without DNA. The CDR3 has 13 amino acids. Germline V gives CDR1 LNHDA, CDR2 SQIVND (reference sequence). CDR3 region: CASSSRGLDEQFF.